This TCR beta chain was found in a study of T cells in Graves' hyperthyroidism and ophthalmopathy. This clonotype has ten or more counts. What it binds is unknown. Criteria for exclusion of patients were uncontrolled infection, other autoimmune disease, pregnancy or lactation. CDR1 and CDR2 from the germline V gene are MGHRA and YSYEKL. The V and J ends lost 2 bases and 11 bases, in that order; junction bases with no gene match: 11. CDR3 length equals 15 residues. Whole-study results and caveats: Peripheral blood also featured most of the thyroid clonotypes expanded above 0.001. Onset of ophthalmopathy came a median around 6.2 months after the model predicted it.

The TCR beta CDR3 regions underwent amplification using RNA transcripts as the source. An initial round of RT-PCR targeting the TCR CDR3 relied on the HTBI primer set. Via MiXCR, TCRdb re-called the multiplex PCR reads, giving one row per CDR3 protein. Of around 580,000 distinct CDR3 sequences in the sample, under 60% were seen once. The TCR sequence derives from a woman under 30 with Graves' hyperthyroidism. This chain uses TRBV4-1 with TRBJ1-5, with TRBD1 identical over 8 bases. The sample consisted of peripheral blood or thyroid tissue (not recorded which). The CDR3 nucleotides are TGCGCCAGCAGCCAACCGGGACAGGCCAGCAGGGCCCAGCATTTT. This encodes CASSQPGQASRAQHF.